Each of the 10 T cell receptor beta chains below was sequenced from the same sample in a study of blood T cell repertoires in COVID-19. Libraries were prepared by immunoSEQ multiplex PCR; TCRdb keeps only in-frame clonotypes and omits some of them. The table has about 150,000 clones, about 85% seen once. The sample comprised peripheral blood. The origin of the receptors is a woman aged 55-69 years with active or convalescent COVID-19.

This clone is a singleton in its sample. CDR3 sequence (DNA): TGTGCCACCAGACCTGGACGGGGGGGCGGCGATACGCAGTATTTT. Protein: CATRPGRGGGDTQYF. The chain is built from TRBV15 and TRBJ2-3; 8 bases fit TRBD2. The germline V gene has CDR1 LNHNV and CDR2 YYDKDF (reference sequence). The CDR3 contains 15 residues. The junction had 11 bases not matched to a gene; V was cut back by 6 bases and J by 6 bases.

The rearrangement uses TRBV7-9 and TRBJ2-5; D might be TRBD1 (5 bases). Germline-derived CDR1 and CDR2 are SEHNR and FQNEAQ (reference sequence). The CDR3 loop spans 14 amino acids. The V end lost 1 base, the J end lost 5 bases, and 11 bases lay between the germline ends. For the CDR3, the DNA is TGTGCCAGCAGCTTAGTTACAGGTCAGGAGACCCAGTACTTC. It is translated as CASSLVTGQETQYF.

The rearrangement links TRBV7-2 to TRBJ2-1; TRBD2 matches 8 bases. The CDR3 spans 15 residues. The V segment lost 0 bases and the J segment 7 bases; nucleotides outside the gene matches: 5. CDR1 is SGHTA, CDR2 FQGNSA, per germline. CDR3 sequence reads: CASSLARGGWNEQFF. In DNA, the CDR3 is TGTGCCAGCAGCTTAGCCCGGGGGGGCTGGAATGAGCAGTTCTTC. Full variable domain (outside the CDR3, taken from reference TRBV7-2 and TRBJ2-1): GAGVSQSPSNKVTEKGKDVELRCDPISGHTALYWYRQSLGQGLEFLIYFQGNSAPDKSGLPSDRFSAERTGGSVSTLTIQRTQQEDSAVYLCASSLARGGWNEQFFGPGTRLTVL.

The CDR3 DNA sequence: TGTGCCAGCAGCTTAATGTCAGGGGCAACTGAAGCTTTCTTT. It specifies CASSLMSGATEAFF. The chain recombines TRBV7-2 with TRBJ1-1; a weak D match, TRBD1 (6 bases). This CDR3 has 14 residues. Trimming left V 2 bases short and J 5 bases short, with 12 bases between. Per germline, CDR1 SGHTA and CDR2 FQGNSA.

The chain employs TRBV30 and TRBJ2-3; no firm D call. Germline loops: CDR1 GTSNPN, CDR2 SVGIG (reference sequence). The CDR3 is 13 amino acids. Trimming stripped 2 bases from V and 5 bases from J, with 11 bases between. CDR3 DNA: TGTGCCTGGAGTCCTTTGACTGGAGATACGCAGTATTTT. Its translation is CAWSPLTGDTQYF.

The chain uses TRBV7-6 and TRBJ1-4; perhaps TRBD1 as D (5 bases). The V and J ends lost 6 bases and 7 bases respectively, with 18 bases between them. Germline CDR1 SGHVS, CDR2 FNYEAQ. This CDR3 comprises 15 residues. The CDR3 DNA reads as TGTGCCAGCAGTCGGACACAGGCATACGGTGAAAAACTGTTTTTT. It specifies CASSRTQAYGEKLFF.

This sequence joins TRBV7-2 and TRBJ1-5, with 7 bases matching TRBD1. The junction had 2 bases not matched to a gene; V was cut back by 4 bases and J by 5 bases. The CDR3 runs to 13 residues. The V gene's germline CDR1 is SGHTA and CDR2 FQGNSA. The CDR3 region is CASSYQGDQPQHF. The CDR3 region has the DNA TGTGCCAGCAGCTATCAGGGGGATCAGCCCCAGCATTTT.

In this sample, this clone turned up a few times. J is TRBJ1-1 and V is TRBV24-1; 7 bases match TRBD1. There are 14 residues in the CDR3. Germline V gives CDR1 KGHDR, CDR2 SFDVKD. The V and J ends lost 7 bases and 1 base, in that order; junction bases with no gene match: 5. The CDR3 DNA follows: TGTGCCACCAGGTACAGGGACAGGAACACTGAAGCTTTCTTT. This translates into CATRYRDRNTEAFF.

V is TRBV10-3 and J is TRBJ1-5; perhaps TRBD1 as D (5 bases). Trimming pared 0 bases from V and 6 bases from J, leaving 15 bases between. The length of the CDR3 is 16 residues. Looked up from germline, CDR1 is ENHRY and CDR2 is SYGVKD. This CDR3 is CAISESAGSGGQPQHF. In DNA, the CDR3 is TGTGCCATCAGTGAGTCAGCAGGGTCGGGAGGTCAGCCCCAGCATTTT.

In its sample, this clone was seen once. At one boundary the junction diverges from the germline segment, which might be a read error. The chain carries TRBV6-1 and TRBJ2-7; maybe TRBD1 (7 bases). This CDR3 has 14 residues. CDR1 MNHNS and CDR2 SASEGT come from the germline V gene. Here the CDR3 DNA reads TGTGCCAGCAGTGAAAGGGGGGACAGCTTCGACGGCGACTTC. Encoded protein: CASSERGDSFDGDF.